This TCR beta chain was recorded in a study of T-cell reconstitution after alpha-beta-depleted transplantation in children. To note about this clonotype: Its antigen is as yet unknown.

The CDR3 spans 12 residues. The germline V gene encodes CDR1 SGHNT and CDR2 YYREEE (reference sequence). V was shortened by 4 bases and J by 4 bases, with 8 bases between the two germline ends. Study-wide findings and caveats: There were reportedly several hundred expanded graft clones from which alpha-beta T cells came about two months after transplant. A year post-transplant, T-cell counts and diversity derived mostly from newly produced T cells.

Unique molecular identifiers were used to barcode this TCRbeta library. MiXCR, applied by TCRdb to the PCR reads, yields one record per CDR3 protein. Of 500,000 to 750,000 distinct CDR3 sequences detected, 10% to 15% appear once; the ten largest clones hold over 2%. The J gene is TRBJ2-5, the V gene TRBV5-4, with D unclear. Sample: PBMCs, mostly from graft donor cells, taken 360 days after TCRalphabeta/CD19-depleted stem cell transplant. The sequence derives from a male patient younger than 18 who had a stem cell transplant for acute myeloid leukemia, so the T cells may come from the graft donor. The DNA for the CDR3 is TGTGCCAGCAGCCAGATGAGAGAGACCCAGTACTTC. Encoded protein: CASSQMRETQYF.